What follows describes a single T cell receptor (beta chain). Its antigen is undetermined. Treatment here: over 15 received Ad26.COV2.S at low or high dose, single or two shots; about 5 received placebo; per-sample allocation not given. The samples were gathered on day 63 after the first injection of vaccine or placebo. This person who donated was an adult of 18-55 years in Boston. An Ad26 vector expressing Wuhan-strain SARS-CoV-2 spike served as the vaccine. These data come from a study of Ad26.COV2.S vaccination and SARS-CoV-2 variants. Turning to the study itself: Ad26.COV2.S given intramuscularly, once or twice 56 days apart. Regarding the study as a whole: Recipients given vaccine exceeded placebo recipients in spike-specific TCR breadth.

The data were produced by immunoSEQ multiplex PCR, yet TCRdb's version contains in-frame clones alone and is incomplete. This repertoire shows about 680,000 clones, 89% found once; its top ten account for roughly 1.5%. The receptor was isolated from a person between 18 and 65 years old who received the Ad26.COV2.S COVID-19 vaccine or a placebo. The source was peripheral blood, collected in a trial of Ad26.COV2.S vaccine versus placebo.

CDR3 loop: CASRDLAGGVTDTQYF. CDR3 coding DNA: TGTGCCAGCAGGGATCTAGCGGGAGGGGTGACAGATACGCAGTATTTT. The V gene is TRBV7-9, the J gene TRBJ2-3; 12 bases are a match to TRBD2. The germline gives CDR1 SEHNR, CDR2 FQNEAQ (reference sequence). J gave up 3 bases and V 6 bases, and 7 bases lay outside the gene matches. This CDR3 has 16 residues.